These 9 T cell receptor beta chains share one sample of origin, sequenced in a study of cytomegalovirus exposure and HLA in healthy donors. Primers for the PCR totalled 60 Vbeta and 13 Jbeta. Method: immunoSEQ multiplex PCR; TCRdb's copy keeps in-frame clones and lacks some. The table lists roughly 100,000 clones, 70% to 80% of them singletons. The material sequenced was PBMCs. The receptors here all came from a female donor in good health and CMV-seropositive.

The chain couples TRBV27 to TRBJ2-1; the match to TRBD1 covers 10 bases. The CDR3 is 17 residues long. J lost 2 bases, V lost 3 bases, and 7 bases had no gene match. Germline V gives CDR1 MNHEY, CDR2 SMNVEV (reference sequence). The CDR3 DNA reads as TGTGCCAGCAGTTTTCGGGGACAGGGGAATCCCTACAATGAGCAGTTCTTC. It translates to CASSFRGQGNPYNEQFF.

The chain links TRBV30 to TRBJ1-2; D is perhaps TRBD1 (5 bases). V was cut by 3 bases and J by 2 bases, with 10 bases left in between. Germline values: CDR1 GTSNPN, CDR2 SVGIG (reference sequence). CDR3 length: 13 residues. DNA of the CDR3: TGTGCCTGGAGCCCCGGACACAACTATGGCTACACCTTC. It is translated as CAWSPGHNYGYTF.

The chain's CDR3 is CASSGRGGYEKLFF. The CDR3 DNA reads TGTGCCAGCAGTGGCCGGGGGGGATATGAAAAACTGTTTTTT. The rearrangement links TRBV6-5 to TRBJ1-4, with D possibly matching TRBD1 (5 bases). V was clipped by 5 bases and J by 6 bases, with 13 bases between them. Germline V gene data show CDR1 as MNHEY and CDR2 as SVGAGI. This CDR3 is 14 amino acids long.

V and J are TRBV19 and TRBJ2-6; 8 bases match TRBD1. V lost 7 bases, J lost 2 bases, and 13 bases stayed unmatched. Germline V CDR1 and CDR2: LNHDA, SQIVND (reference sequence). CDR3 length: 18 residues. The DNA of the CDR3 is TGTGCCAGTATAAGTGGCGGACAGGGTGCCCCTGGGGCCAACGTCCTGACTTTC. Residues: CASISGGQGAPGANVLTF.

This chain links TRBV11-2 with TRBJ2-1; the D gene is possibly TRBD1 (6 bases). Germline V gives CDR1 SGHAT, CDR2 FQNNGV. There are 14 residues in the CDR3. V was pared by 0 bases and J by 8 bases, with 11 bases between. The CDR3 coding sequence is TGTGCCAGCAGCTTAGACGTCAGGGGCTATGAGCAGTTCTTC. Its translation: CASSLDVRGYEQFF.

The chain employs TRBV11-2 and TRBJ2-7; 8 nucleotides match TRBD2. Germline lookup yields CDR1 SGHAT and CDR2 FQNNGV. V lost 4 bases and J lost 5; bases outside the gene matches: 10. The CDR3 has 15 amino acids. Here the CDR3 reads CASSSGGRRGDEQYF. CDR3 DNA sequence: TGTGCCAGCAGCTCGGGGGGGCGGCGCGGGGACGAGCAGTACTTC.

This clone was counted a few times. The chain couples TRBV7-2 to TRBJ1-2; D is ambiguous. This CDR3 has 13 amino acids. Germline CDR1 reads SGHTA; CDR2 reads FQGNSA. Trimming removed 4 bases at V and 8 bases at J, with 14 bases between. CDR3 coding DNA: TGTGCCAGCAGCTGGGAGACACGACGGGGCTACACCTTC. It specifies CASSWETRRGYTF.

This clone is a singleton in its sample. V usage is TRBV5-6 and J usage is TRBJ2-2; 12 nucleotides match TRBD2. CDR3 length: 14 residues. The germline gives CDR1 SGHDT, CDR2 YYEEEE. Trimming at V came to 5 bases and at J to 6 bases, leaving 2 bases not matched to a gene. The CDR3 DNA is TGTGCCAGCAGGACTAGCGGGAGTTCCGGGGAGCTGTTTTTT. It specifies CASRTSGSSGELFF.

CDR3 region: CASSDSSNYGYTF. CDR3 coding DNA: TGTGCCAGCAGTGACAGTTCTAACTATGGCTACACCTTC. V gene TRBV6-1 combines with J gene TRBJ1-2; D gene unclear. The CDR3 consists of 13 residues. Trimming shortened V by 3 bases and J by 0 bases, and 5 bases separated the two germline ends. Germline loops: CDR1 MNHNS, CDR2 SASEGT.